This paragraph covers one T cell receptor (beta chain) sequence. Its antigen is undetermined. The germline gives CDR1 MNHNS, CDR2 SASEGT. The trim removed 0 bases at V and 6 bases at J, leaving 8 bases unmatched. This CDR3 contains 15 residues. The data are from a study of T-cell reconstitution after alpha-beta-depleted transplantation in children. Unique molecular identifiers were incorporated during preparation of the TCRbeta library. MiXCR, run by TCRdb on the PCR reads, gives a single entry per CDR3 protein. The table includes over 5,000 distinct CDR3 sequences, under 20% detected once. Study observations and caveats: T-cell counts and diversity at one year following transplant were attributed mainly to newly produced T cells. Two months or so post-transplant, alpha-beta T cells reportedly derived from several hundred expanded graft clones.

The chain uses TRBV6-1 and TRBJ2-7, with 7 bases matching TRBD1. Material: PBMCs, mostly from graft donor cells, obtained 60 days after TCRalphabeta/CD19-depleted stem cell transplant. The sequence derives from a male patient younger than 18 who had a stem cell transplant for acute myeloid leukemia, so the T cells may come from the graft donor. CDR3 sequence: CASSEADRRVIEQYF. In DNA form, the CDR3 reads TGTGCCAGCAGTGAAGCGGACAGGCGGGTAATCGAGCAGTACTTC.